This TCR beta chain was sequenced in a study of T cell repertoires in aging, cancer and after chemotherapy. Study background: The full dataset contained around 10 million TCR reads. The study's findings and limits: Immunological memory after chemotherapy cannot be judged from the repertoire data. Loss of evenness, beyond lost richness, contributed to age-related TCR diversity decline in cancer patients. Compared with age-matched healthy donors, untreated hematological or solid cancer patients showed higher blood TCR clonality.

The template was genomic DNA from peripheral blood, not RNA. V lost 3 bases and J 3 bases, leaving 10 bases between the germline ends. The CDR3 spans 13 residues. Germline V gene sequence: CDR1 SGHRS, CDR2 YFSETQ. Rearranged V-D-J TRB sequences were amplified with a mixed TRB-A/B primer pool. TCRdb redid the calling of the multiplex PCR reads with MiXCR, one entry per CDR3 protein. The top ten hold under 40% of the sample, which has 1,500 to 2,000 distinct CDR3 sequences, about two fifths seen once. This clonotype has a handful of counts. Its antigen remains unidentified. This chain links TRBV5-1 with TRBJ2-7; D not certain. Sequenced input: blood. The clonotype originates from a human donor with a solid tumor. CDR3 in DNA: TGCGCCAGCAGCTCGGGCCAGCTCTACGAGCAGTACTTC. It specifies CASSSGQLYEQYF.